A single sample is the source of the 26 T cell receptor beta chains below, sequenced in a study of T cell responses to AZD1222 COVID-19 vaccine. Only in-frame clones appear in the TCRdb table, and some are missing; sequencing was by immunoSEQ multiplex PCR. The table has about 120,000 clones, approximately 90% seen once. The sequencing here drew on peripheral blood, taken on day 0 of AZD1222 vaccination. All receptors come from an adult in good health.

The genes are TRBV7-9 and TRBJ1-1, with D hard to call. V was trimmed by 5 bases and J by 5 bases, leaving 12 bases between them. Germline assignment: CDR1 SEHNR and CDR2 FQNEAQ (reference sequence). This CDR3 has 13 amino acids. CDR3 DNA sequence: TGTGCCAGCAGCCCCGACCGAGTAACTGAAGCTTTCTTT. It is translated as CASSPDRVTEAFF.

V is TRBV6-5 and J is TRBJ2-5; TRBD1 matches at 9 bases. The V and J ends lost 4 bases and 5 bases, in that order; junction bases with no gene match: 8. Germline CDR1 MNHEY, CDR2 SVGAGI. The CDR3 runs 15 residues. The CDR3 region is CASSFLQGARETQYF. In nucleotides, the CDR3 is TGTGCCAGCAGTTTTCTACAGGGGGCGCGGGAGACCCAGTACTTC.

The chain has TRBV7-2 and TRBJ1-2, with D perhaps matching TRBD1 (6 bases). In germline, CDR1 is SGHTA, CDR2 FQGNSA. There are 17 residues in the CDR3. The germline V and J ends were trimmed by 1 base and 6 bases, with 21 bases remaining between them. CDR3 amino acids: CASSLGGRVTPINGYTF. DNA for the CDR3: TGTGCCAGCAGCTTAGGGGGGCGGGTGACACCCATTAATGGCTACACCTTC. The whole variable domain, remainder taken from reference TRBV7-2 and TRBJ1-2, is GAGVSQSPSNKVTEKGKDVELRCDPISGHTALYWYRQSLGQGLEFLIYFQGNSAPDKSGLPSDRFSAERTGGSVSTLTIQRTQQEDSAVYLCASSLGGRVTPINGYTFGSGTRLTVV.

The gene calls are TRBV6-6 and TRBJ1-1, with unresolved D. V gave up 2 bases and J gave up 3 bases, with 4 bases separating them. The CDR3 totals 12 residues. Germline V gene sequence: CDR1 MNHNY, CDR2 SVGAGI (reference sequence). CDR3 bases: TGTGCCAGCAGTTACCTGCACACTGAAGCTTTCTTT. Protein sequence: CASSYLHTEAFF.

For the CDR3, the DNA is TGCGCCAGCAGCCCGCGGGGGGGGAATCAGCCCCAGCATTTT. It translates to CASSPRGGNQPQHF. The rearrangement links TRBV5-1 to TRBJ1-5; D is possibly TRBD1 (5 bases). Trimming removed 4 bases at V and 4 bases at J, with 12 bases between. CDR3 length equals 14 residues. Germline values: CDR1 SGHRS, CDR2 YFSETQ. The full variable domain, with the rest looked up from reference TRBV5-1 and TRBJ1-5, is KAGVTQTPRYLIKTRGQQVTLSCSPISGHRSVSWYQQTPGQGLQFLFEYFSETQRNKGNFPGRFSGRQFSNSRSEMNVSTLELGDSALYLCASSPRGGNQPQHFGDGTRLSIL.

The chain joins TRBV5-4 to TRBJ2-2; D gene unclear. The V gene's germline CDR1 is SGHNT and CDR2 YYREEE (reference sequence). V gave up 4 bases and J gave up 3 bases, with 16 bases separating them. CDR3 length equals 16 residues. The CDR3 is CASSIPGLTYTGELFF. CDR3 in DNA: TGTGCCAGCAGCATACCCGGCCTCACCTACACCGGGGAGCTGTTTTTT.

This clone was seen once. This chain connects TRBV11-2 to TRBJ2-5; D is unclear. This CDR3 is built from 15 residues. The V gene's germline CDR1 is SGHAT and CDR2 FQNNGV. Deletions cut 1 base from V and 4 bases from J, with 13 bases between. The CDR3 coding sequence is TGTGCCAGCAGCTTAGTGTGGGGTTTGGGAGAGACCCAGTACTTC. It is translated as CASSLVWGLGETQYF.

The gene calls are TRBV4-3 and TRBJ2-5; 10 nucleotides match TRBD2. Looked up from germline, CDR1 is LGHNA and CDR2 is YSLEER. The CDR3 has 17 residues. V was pared by 0 bases and J by 4 bases, with 8 bases of the junction left unmatched. CDR3 bases: TGCGCCAGCAGCCAAGATGGGGCAGCGGGGGGGCCAGAGACCCAGTACTTC. Its protein is CASSQDGAAGGPETQYF.

This rearrangement joins TRBV7-2 to TRBJ2-3; D gene ambiguous. The CDR3 has 16 amino acids. Per the germline V gene, CDR1 is SGHTA and CDR2 is FQGNSA. Trimming removed 4 bases at V and 4 bases at J, with 18 bases between. This CDR3 reads CASSSGYEIIPDTQYF. CDR3 in DNA: TGTGCCAGCAGCTCAGGATATGAGATCATCCCAGATACGCAGTATTTT.

The chain couples TRBV4-1 to TRBJ1-2, with D unclear. The CDR3 runs 14 residues. In germline, CDR1 is MGHRA, CDR2 YSYEKL. V was shortened by 2 bases and J by 0 bases, with 7 bases between the two germline ends. The CDR3 DNA sequence: TGCGCCAGCAGCCAAACAGCACCTAACTATGGCTACACCTTC. Amino acid sequence: CASSQTAPNYGYTF.

The V gene is TRBV19, the J gene TRBJ2-5; D is undetermined. Germline CDR1 reads LNHDA; CDR2 reads SQIVND (reference sequence). Trimming pared 3 bases from V and 1 base from J, leaving 6 bases between. This CDR3 has 13 amino acids. The CDR3, as DNA: TGTGCCAGTAGTATTAGGGTCCAAGAGACCCAGTACTTC. Translation gives CASSIRVQETQYF.

Details on this clone: At the DNA level, this CDR3 is encoded by other sequences in the same sample as well. The J gene is TRBJ2-7, the V gene TRBV5-4; D not certain. Trimming removed 0 bases from V and 0 bases from J, with 7 bases in between. Germline lookup yields CDR1 SGHNT and CDR2 YYREEE (reference sequence). CDR3 length: 14 amino acids. CDR3 bases: TGTGCCAGCAGCTTGGGTAGGAGCTCCTACGAGCAGTACTTC. Translating gives CASSLGRSSYEQYF.

DNA for the CDR3: TGTGCCAGCTCACCGACAGGGGAGAACACTGAAGCTTTCTTT. It codes for CASSPTGENTEAFF. The chain employs TRBV18 and TRBJ1-1; the match to TRBD1 covers 8 bases. This CDR3 has 14 residues. Germline CDR1 and CDR2: KGHSH and LQKENI. Germline trimming cut 3 bases from V and 1 base from J; bases unmatched to any gene: 1.

This clone was found once. The rearrangement uses TRBV11-2 and TRBJ1-1, with a tentative D call TRBD1 (6 bases). The CDR3 has 16 residues. With 1 base removed from V and 1 base from J, the gap between germline ends came to 13 bases. CDR1 is SGHAT and CDR2 is FQNNGV in the germline V gene. CDR3 in DNA: TGTGCCAGCAGCTTAGGCCGACAGGTTTCGAACACTGAAGCTTTCTTT. Its translation is CASSLGRQVSNTEAFF.

The J gene is TRBJ2-5, the V gene TRBV11-2; D possibly corresponds to TRBD2 (7 bases). The germline V gene encodes CDR1 SGHAT and CDR2 FQNNGV. Trimming stripped 5 bases from V and 4 bases from J, with 20 bases between. CDR3 length equals 16 residues. The chain's CDR3 is CASSRGSGGLLETQYF. The CDR3 DNA is TGTGCCAGCAGCAGGGGGTCGGGGGGATTGTTAGAGACCCAGTACTTC.

This clone was observed a few times. The gene calls are TRBV12-3 or TRBV12-4 and TRBJ1-2; D perhaps matches TRBD1 (5 bases). This CDR3 comprises 13 residues. V was cut by 3 bases and J by 4 bases, with 9 bases left in between. The chain's CDR3 is CASSLAGSYGYTF. CDR3 nucleotides: TGTGCCAGCAGTTTGGCAGGGAGCTATGGCTACACCTTC.

This rearrangement joins TRBV2 to TRBJ1-2; TRBD1 agrees at 8 bases. Germline V CDR1 and CDR2: SNHLY, FYNNEI. V was clipped by 6 bases and J by 3 bases; unmatched bases: 6. The CDR3 consists of 14 residues. The CDR3: CASSRYRGDYGYTF. The CDR3 region has the DNA TGTGCCAGCAGCAGATACAGGGGGGACTATGGCTACACCTTC.

This clone was seen a handful of times. The V gene is TRBV2, the J gene TRBJ1-2; D gene ambiguous. Germline V gene data show CDR1 as SNHLY and CDR2 as FYNNEI. The CDR3 consists of 10 residues. The V end lost 6 bases, the J end lost 5 bases, and 4 bases lay between the germline ends. CDR3 protein: CASRAYGYTF. CDR3 nucleotides: TGTGCCAGCAGGGCTTATGGCTACACCTTC.

The rearrangement links TRBV4-2 to TRBJ2-7; 7 bases are a match to TRBD2. Per the germline V gene, CDR1 is LGHNA and CDR2 is YNFKEQ. The CDR3 has 18 residues. The ends lost 0 bases at V and 3 bases at J; junction bases unmatched: 14. The CDR3 loop reads CASSQEVNRGRGIYEQYF. In DNA, the CDR3 is TGTGCCAGCAGCCAAGAGGTTAATCGTGGGCGGGGGATCTACGAGCAGTACTTC.

The chain combines TRBV7-8 with TRBJ2-3, with 12 bases aligning to TRBD2. From germline, CDR1 is SGHVS and CDR2 FQNEAQ. J gave up 2 bases and V 3 bases, and 6 bases lay outside the gene matches. This CDR3 contains 17 residues. The CDR3 region has the DNA TGTGCCAGCAGCTTCCCGGGACTAGCGGGCCACACAGATACGCAGTATTTT. Translating it yields CASSFPGLAGHTDTQYF. Looking up the rest from reference TRBV7-8 and TRBJ2-3 gives the full variable domain: GAGVSQSPRYKVAKRGQDVALRCDPISGHVSLFWYQQALGQGPEFLTYFQNEAQLDKSGLPSDRFFAERPEGSVSTLKIQRTQQEDSAVYLCASSFPGLAGHTDTQYFGPGTRLTVL.

The rearrangement links TRBV10-1 to TRBJ1-1; no firm D call. Trimming shortened V by 3 bases and J by 0 bases, and 5 bases separated the two germline ends. Germline V gene data show CDR1 as WNHNN and CDR2 as SYGVQD (reference sequence). The CDR3 is made up of 13 amino acids. Here the CDR3 DNA reads TGCGCCAGCAGTGATCGCGTGAACACTGAAGCTTTCTTT. Protein: CASSDRVNTEAFF.

This clone was counted between two and nine times. This chain joins TRBV5-1 and TRBJ1-3, with D unresolved. The ends were cut back, 0 bases at V and 0 bases at J, with 10 bases in the middle. This CDR3 has 16 residues. CDR1 and CDR2 (germline): SGHRS, YFSETQ. Here the CDR3 DNA reads TGCGCCAGCAGCTTGGGCCGCACAGTCTCTGGAAACACCATATATTTT. Protein: CASSLGRTVSGNTIYF.

This rearrangement joins TRBV9 to TRBJ1-1, with D maybe TRBD1 (6 bases). V lost 4 bases, J lost 1 base, and 11 bases lay in between. CDR3 length: 14 amino acids. CDR1 SGDLS and CDR2 YYNGEE come from the germline V gene. The CDR3: CASSPWTANTEAFF. CDR3 in DNA: TGTGCCAGCAGCCCCTGGACAGCGAACACTGAAGCTTTCTTT.

The chain has TRBV19 and TRBJ1-4, with D tentatively TRBD1 (5 bases). The CDR3 is 14 residues long. Trimming took off 3 bases at V and 5 bases at J, with 10 bases between the two ends. Germline values: CDR1 LNHDA, CDR2 SQIVND (reference sequence). The CDR3: CASSIRDRNEKLFF. The CDR3 nucleotides are TGTGCCAGTAGTATCAGGGACCGAAATGAAAAACTGTTTTTT.

The chain links TRBV9 to TRBJ1-2; a weak D match, TRBD1 (6 bases). The V end lost 3 bases, the J end lost 2 bases, and 8 bases lay between the germline ends. There are 13 residues in the CDR3. CDR1 SGDLS and CDR2 YYNGEE come from the germline V gene. Here the CDR3 DNA reads TGTGCCAGCAGCGAAGGACAGAACTATGGCTACACCTTC. As protein: CASSEGQNYGYTF.

The rearrangement uses TRBV2 and TRBJ2-7; the D gene is possibly TRBD1 (6 bases). This CDR3 has 13 amino acids. V shed 5 bases and J shed 5 bases, with 13 bases lying between them. In germline, CDR1 is SNHLY, CDR2 FYNNEI. The DNA of the CDR3 is TGTGCCAGCAGTATACAGGGAATCCACGAGCAGTACTTC. Protein product: CASSIQGIHEQYF. The complete variable domain, with remaining parts taken from reference TRBV2 and TRBJ2-7, reads EPEVTQTPSHQVTQMGQEVILRCVPISNHLYFYWYRQILGQKVEFLVSFYNNEISEKSEIFDDQFSVERPDGSNFTLKIRSTKLEDSAMYFCASSIQGIHEQYFGPGTRLTVT.